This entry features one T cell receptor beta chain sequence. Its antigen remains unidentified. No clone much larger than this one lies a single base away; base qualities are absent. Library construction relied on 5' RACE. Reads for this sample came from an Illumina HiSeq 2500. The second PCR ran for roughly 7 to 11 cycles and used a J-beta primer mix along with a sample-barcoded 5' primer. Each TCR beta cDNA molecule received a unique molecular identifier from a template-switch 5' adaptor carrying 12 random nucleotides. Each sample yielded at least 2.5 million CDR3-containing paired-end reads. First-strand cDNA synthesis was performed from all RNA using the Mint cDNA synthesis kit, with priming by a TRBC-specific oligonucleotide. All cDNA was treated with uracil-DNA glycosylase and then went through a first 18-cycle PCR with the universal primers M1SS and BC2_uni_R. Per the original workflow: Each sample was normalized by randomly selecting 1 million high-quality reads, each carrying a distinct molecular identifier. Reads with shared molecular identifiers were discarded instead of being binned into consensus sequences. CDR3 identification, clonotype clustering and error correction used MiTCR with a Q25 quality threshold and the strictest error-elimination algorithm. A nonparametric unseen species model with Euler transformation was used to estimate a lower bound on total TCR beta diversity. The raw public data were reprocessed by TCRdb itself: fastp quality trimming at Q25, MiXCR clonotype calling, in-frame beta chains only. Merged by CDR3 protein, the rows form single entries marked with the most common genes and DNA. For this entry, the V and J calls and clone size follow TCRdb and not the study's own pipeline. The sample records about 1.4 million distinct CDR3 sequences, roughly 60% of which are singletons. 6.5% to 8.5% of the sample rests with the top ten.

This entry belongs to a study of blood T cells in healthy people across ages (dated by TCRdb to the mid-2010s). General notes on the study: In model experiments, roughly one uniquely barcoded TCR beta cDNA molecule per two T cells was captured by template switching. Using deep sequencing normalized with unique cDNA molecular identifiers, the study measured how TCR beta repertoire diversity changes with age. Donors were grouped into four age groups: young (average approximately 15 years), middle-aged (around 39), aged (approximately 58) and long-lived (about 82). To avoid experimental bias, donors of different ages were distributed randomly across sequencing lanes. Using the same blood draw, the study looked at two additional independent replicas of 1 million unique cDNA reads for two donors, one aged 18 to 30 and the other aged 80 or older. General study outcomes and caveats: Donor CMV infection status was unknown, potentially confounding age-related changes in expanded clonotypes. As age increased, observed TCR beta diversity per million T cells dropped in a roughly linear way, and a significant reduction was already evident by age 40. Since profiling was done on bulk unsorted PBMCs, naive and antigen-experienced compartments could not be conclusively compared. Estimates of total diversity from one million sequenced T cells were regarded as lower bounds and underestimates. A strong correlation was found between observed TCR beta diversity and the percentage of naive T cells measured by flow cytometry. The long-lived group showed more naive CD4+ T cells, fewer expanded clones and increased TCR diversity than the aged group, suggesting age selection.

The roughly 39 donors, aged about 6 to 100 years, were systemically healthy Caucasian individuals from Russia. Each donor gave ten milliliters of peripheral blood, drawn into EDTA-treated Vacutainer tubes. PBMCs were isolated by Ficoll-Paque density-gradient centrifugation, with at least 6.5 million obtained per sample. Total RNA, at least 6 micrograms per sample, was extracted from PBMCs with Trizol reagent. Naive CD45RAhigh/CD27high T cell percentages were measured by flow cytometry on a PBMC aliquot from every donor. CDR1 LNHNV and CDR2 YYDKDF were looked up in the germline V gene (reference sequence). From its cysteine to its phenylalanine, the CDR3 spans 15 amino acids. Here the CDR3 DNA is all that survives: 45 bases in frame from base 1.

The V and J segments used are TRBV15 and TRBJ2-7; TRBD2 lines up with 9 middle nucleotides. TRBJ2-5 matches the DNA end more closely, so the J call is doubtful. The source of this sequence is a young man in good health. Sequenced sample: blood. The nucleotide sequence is TGTGCCACCAGCAGAGGGGCTAGCGGGGTTGAGACCCAGTACTTC. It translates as CATSRGASGVETQYF.